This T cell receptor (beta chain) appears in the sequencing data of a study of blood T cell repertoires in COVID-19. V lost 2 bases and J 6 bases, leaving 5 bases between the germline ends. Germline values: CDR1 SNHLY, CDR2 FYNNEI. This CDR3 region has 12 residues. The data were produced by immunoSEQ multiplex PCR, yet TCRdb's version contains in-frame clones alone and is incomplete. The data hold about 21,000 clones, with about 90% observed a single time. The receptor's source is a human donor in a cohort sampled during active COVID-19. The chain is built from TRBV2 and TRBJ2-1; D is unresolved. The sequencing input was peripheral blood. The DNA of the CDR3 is TGTGCCAGCAGTGAACGGAGCAATGAGCAGTTCTTC. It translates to CASSERSNEQFF. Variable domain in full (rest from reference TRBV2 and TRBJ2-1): EPEVTQTPSHQVTQMGQEVILRCVPISNHLYFYWYRQILGQKVEFLVSFYNNEISEKSEIFDDQFSVERPDGSNFTLKIRSTKLEDSAMYFCASSERSNEQFFGPGTRLTVL.